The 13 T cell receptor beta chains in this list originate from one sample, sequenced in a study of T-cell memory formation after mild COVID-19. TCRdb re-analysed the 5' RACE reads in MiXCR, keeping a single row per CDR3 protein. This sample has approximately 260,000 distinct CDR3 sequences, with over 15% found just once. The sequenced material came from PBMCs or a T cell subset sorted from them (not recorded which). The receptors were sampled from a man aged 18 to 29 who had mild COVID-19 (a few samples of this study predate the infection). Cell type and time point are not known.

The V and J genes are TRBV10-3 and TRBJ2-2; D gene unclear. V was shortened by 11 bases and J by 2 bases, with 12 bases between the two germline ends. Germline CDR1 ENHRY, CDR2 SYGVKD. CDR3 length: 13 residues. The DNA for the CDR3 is TGTGCCCTGCGTGCCGGTAACACCGGGGAGCTGTTTTTT. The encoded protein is CALRAGNTGELFF.

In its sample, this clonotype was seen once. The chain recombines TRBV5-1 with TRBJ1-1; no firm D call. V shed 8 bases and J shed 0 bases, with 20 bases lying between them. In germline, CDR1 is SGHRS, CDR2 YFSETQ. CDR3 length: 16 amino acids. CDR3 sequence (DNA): TGCGCCAGACCCCATGAAAGTCTTTGGCTGAACACTGAAGCTTTCTTT. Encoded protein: CARPHESLWLNTEAFF. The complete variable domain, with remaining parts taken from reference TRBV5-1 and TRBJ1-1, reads KAGVTQTPRYLIKTRGQQVTLSCSPISGHRSVSWYQQTPGQGLQFLFEYFSETQRNKGNFPGRFSGRQFSNSRSEMNVSTLELGDSALYLCARPHESLWLNTEAFFGQGTRLTVV.

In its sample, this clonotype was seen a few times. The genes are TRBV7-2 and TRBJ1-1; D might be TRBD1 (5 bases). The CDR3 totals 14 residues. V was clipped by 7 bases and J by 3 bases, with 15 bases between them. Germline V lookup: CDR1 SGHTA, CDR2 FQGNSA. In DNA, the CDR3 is TGTGCCAGCACCGTCGACAGAAGGGACACTGAAGCTTTCTTT. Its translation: CASTVDRRDTEAFF.

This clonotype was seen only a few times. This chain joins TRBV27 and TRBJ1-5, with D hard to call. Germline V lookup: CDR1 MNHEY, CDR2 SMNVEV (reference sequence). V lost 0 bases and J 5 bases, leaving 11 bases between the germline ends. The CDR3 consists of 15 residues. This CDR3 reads CASSLSLGWDQPQHF. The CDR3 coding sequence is TGTGCCAGCAGTTTATCATTGGGGTGGGATCAGCCCCAGCATTTT.

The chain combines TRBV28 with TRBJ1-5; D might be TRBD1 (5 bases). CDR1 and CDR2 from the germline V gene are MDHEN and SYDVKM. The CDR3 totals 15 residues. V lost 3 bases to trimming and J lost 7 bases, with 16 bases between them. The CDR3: CASSFGTGGWQPQHF. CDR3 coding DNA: TGTGCCAGCAGTTTTGGGACTGGGGGTTGGCAGCCCCAGCATTTT.

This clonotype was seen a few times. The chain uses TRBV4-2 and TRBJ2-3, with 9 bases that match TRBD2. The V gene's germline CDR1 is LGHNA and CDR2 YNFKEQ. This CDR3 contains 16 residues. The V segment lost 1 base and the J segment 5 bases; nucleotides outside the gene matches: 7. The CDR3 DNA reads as TGTGCCAGCAGCCAAGGAAGGACTAGCGTGGTAGATACGCAGTATTTT. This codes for CASSQGRTSVVDTQYF.

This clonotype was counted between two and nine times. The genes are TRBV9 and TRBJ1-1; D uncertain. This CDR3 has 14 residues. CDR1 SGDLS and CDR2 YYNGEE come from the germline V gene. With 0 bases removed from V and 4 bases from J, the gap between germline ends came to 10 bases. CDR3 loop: CASSVGQFSTEAFF. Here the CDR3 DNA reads TGTGCCAGCAGCGTAGGGCAGTTCTCCACTGAAGCTTTCTTT.

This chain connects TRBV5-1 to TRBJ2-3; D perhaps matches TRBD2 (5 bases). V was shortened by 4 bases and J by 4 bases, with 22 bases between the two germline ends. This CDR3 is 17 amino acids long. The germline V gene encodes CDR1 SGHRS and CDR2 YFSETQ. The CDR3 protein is CASSDPPGVPQPDTQYF. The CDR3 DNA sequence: TGCGCCAGCAGCGACCCCCCCGGGGTACCTCAACCAGATACGCAGTATTTT.

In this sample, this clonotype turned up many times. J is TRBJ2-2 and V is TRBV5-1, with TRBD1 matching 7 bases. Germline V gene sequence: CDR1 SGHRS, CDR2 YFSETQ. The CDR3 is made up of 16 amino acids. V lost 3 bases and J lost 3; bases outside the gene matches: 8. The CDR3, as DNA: TGCGCCAGCAGCTCAAGGCCAGGGGGAGACACCGGGGAGCTGTTTTTT. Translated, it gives CASSSRPGGDTGELFF.

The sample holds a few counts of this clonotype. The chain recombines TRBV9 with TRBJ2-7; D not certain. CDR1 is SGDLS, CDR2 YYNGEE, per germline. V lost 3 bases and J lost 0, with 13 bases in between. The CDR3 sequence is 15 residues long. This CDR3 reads CASSASVSSSYEQYF. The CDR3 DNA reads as TGTGCCAGCAGCGCCTCAGTTTCAAGCTCCTACGAGCAGTACTTC.

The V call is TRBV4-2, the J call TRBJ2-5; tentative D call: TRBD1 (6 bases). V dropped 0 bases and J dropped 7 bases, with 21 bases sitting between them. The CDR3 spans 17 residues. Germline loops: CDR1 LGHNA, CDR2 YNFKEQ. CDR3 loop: CASSQDRQAPPWGTQYF. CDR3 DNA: TGTGCCAGCAGCCAAGACAGACAGGCGCCTCCGTGGGGGACCCAGTACTTC.

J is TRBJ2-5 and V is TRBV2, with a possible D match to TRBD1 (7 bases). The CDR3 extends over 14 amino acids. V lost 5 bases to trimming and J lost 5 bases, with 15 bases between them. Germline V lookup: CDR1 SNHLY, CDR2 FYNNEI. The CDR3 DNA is TGTGCCAGCAGTCCTCAGACAGGGAGGGAGACCCAGTACTTC. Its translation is CASSPQTGRETQYF.

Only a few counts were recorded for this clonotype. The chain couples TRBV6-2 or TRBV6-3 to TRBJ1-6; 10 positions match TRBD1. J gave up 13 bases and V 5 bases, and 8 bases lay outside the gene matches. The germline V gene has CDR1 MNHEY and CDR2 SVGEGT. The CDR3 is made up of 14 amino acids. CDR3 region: CASSTDRGSFPLHF. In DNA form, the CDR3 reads TGTGCCAGCAGTACGGACAGGGGGTCGTTTCCCCTCCACTTT.